The T cell receptor (beta chain) under discussion was sequenced for a study of cytomegalovirus exposure and HLA in healthy donors. Both 60 Vbeta primers and 13 Jbeta primers went into the PCR. The protocol was immunoSEQ multiplex PCR, while the TCRdb copy is restricted to in-frame clones and leaves out a portion. In total, the table holds 110,000 to 150,000 clones. CDR1 is GTSNPN, CDR2 SVGIG, per germline (reference sequence). This CDR3 comprises 13 residues. Trimming left V 2 bases short and J 1 base short, with 8 bases between. This rearrangement joins TRBV30 to TRBJ1-1; no reliable D call. The TCR originated in a male donor in good health and CMV-seronegative. Sequencing input: PBMCs. CDR3 sequence (DNA): TGTGCCTGGAGTTCCTCCTCGAACACTGAAGCTTTCTTT. Residues: CAWSSSSNTEAFF.